The clone carrying this TCR beta chain was seen only once. These data originate in a study of blood T cell repertoires in COVID-19. Study-level information: There were acute and convalescent COVID-19 samples, and they came from the United States, Italy and Spain. Sample material is recorded as cDNA or gDNA derived from T cells, B-cell-depleted T cells, or PBMCs.

Sequencing used immunoSEQ multiplex PCR; TCRdb keeps in-frame clones, though not all of them. The sample has 35,000 to 50,000 clones, about 87% seen once. The CDR3 has 16 residues. V lost 2 bases and J 0 bases, leaving 14 bases between the germline ends. Germline V gene lookup returns CDR1 GTSNPN and CDR2 SVGIG (reference sequence). The chain carries TRBV30 and TRBJ1-3; D may be TRBD1 (6 bases). Specimen: peripheral blood. This clonotype originated in a woman aged 40 to 55 with acute or convalescent COVID-19. As DNA, the CDR3 is TGTGCCTGGAGTAGATCAGGGGCCACCTCTGGAAACACCATATATTTT. It encodes CAWSRSGATSGNTIYF.